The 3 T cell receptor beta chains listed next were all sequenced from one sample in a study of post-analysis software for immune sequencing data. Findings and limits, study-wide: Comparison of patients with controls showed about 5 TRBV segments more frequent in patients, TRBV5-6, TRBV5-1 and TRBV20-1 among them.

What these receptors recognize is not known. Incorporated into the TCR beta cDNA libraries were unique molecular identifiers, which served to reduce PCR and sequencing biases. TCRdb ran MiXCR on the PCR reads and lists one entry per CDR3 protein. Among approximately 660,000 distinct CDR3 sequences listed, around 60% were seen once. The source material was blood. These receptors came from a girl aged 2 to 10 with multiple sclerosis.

The CDR3 nucleotides are TGTGCCACCCAAAGGGGGTTTGAGCAGTTCTTC. This encodes CATQRGFEQFF. This chain uses TRBV19 with TRBJ2-1; D is perhaps TRBD1 (6 bases). The CDR3 sequence is 11 residues long. Trimming left V 10 bases short and J 9 bases short, with 13 bases between. In germline, CDR1 is LNHDA, CDR2 SQIVND (reference sequence).

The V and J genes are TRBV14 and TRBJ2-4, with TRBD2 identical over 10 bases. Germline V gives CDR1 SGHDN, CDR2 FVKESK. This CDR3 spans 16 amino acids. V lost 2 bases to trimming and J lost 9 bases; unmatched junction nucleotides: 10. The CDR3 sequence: CASSQTSGAGLGIQYF. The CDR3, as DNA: TGTGCCAGCAGCCAAACTAGCGGGGCCGGGTTAGGCATTCAGTACTTC.

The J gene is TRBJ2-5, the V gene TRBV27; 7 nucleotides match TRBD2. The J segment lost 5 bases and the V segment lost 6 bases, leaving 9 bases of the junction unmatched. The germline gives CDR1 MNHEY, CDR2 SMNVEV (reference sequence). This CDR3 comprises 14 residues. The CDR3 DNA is TGTGCCAGCAGCACTTCGGGACTAATGGAGACCCAGTACTTC. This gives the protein CASSTSGLMETQYF.